This TCR beta chain was identified in a study of graft-versus-host responses after intestinal transplantation. About the research overall: Recipients had multivisceral, liver-intestinal, or isolated intestinal transplants. Once they had received anti-thymocyte globulin induction, all recipients took tacrolimus and steroids for two to three years. Overall study results and limits: GvH clones appeared in recipient marrow, some first in ileum or blood. Early post-transplant HvG declines showed an association with peak circulating GvH clone levels.

The table came from immunoSEQ multiplex PCR; TCRdb's copy has only in-frame clones and leaves some out. Among about 73,000 clones listed, almost 90% were seen once. V lost 4 bases and J 13 bases, leaving 14 bases between the germline ends. The CDR3 loop spans 13 amino acids. From germline, CDR1 is MNHNS and CDR2 SASEGT. With respect to this clone: Its antigen remains unknown.

The clonotype originates from a human donor who was the organ donor for an intestinal transplant. Specimen: unstimulated CD8+ T cells sorted from spleen or lymph node cells, collected before transplant. The V gene is TRBV6-1, the J gene TRBJ1-6; weak D call: TRBD1 (6 bases). CDR3 DNA sequence: TGTGCCAGCAGTGCGATACAGGGATCTCCCCTCCACTTT. Translating it yields CASSAIQGSPLHF.